The 8 T cell receptor beta chains listed next were all sequenced from one sample in a study of OX40 agonist ivuxolimab in advanced cancers. Some clones are missing from TCRdb's copy, which holds only in-frame ones; the method was immunoSEQ multiplex PCR. This table holds around 40,000 clones, approximately 84% found once. The sample here was CD4+ or CD8+ T cells sorted from blood, taken in a trial of the OX40 agonist ivuxolimab. The receptors originated from an adult with an advanced solid tumor such as melanoma, head and neck, liver or kidney cancer.

The rearrangement uses TRBV12-5 and TRBJ1-2; TRBD1 matches at 8 bases. The germline gives CDR1 LGHNT, CDR2 FRNRAP. The length of the CDR3 is 16 residues. The J segment lost 8 bases and the V segment lost 0 bases, leaving 11 bases of the junction unmatched. CDR3 coding DNA: TGTGCTAGTGGTTTGGTGCCTAAGACAGGGGTGGAGGGCTACACCTTC. Protein: CASGLVPKTGVEGYTF.

The J gene is TRBJ2-5, the V gene TRBV5-1; D unclear. From germline, CDR1 is SGHRS and CDR2 YFSETQ. There are 11 residues in the CDR3. The germline V and J ends were trimmed by 2 bases and 1 base, with 0 bases remaining between them. The CDR3 here is CASSFQETQYF. As DNA, the CDR3 is TGCGCCAGCAGCTTCCAAGAGACCCAGTACTTC.

V is TRBV6-5 and J is TRBJ2-3; 11 bases fit TRBD1. Germline CDR1 and CDR2: MNHEY and SVGAGI. The CDR3 is made up of 15 amino acids. J lost 6 bases, V lost 2 bases, and 4 bases had no gene match. In DNA form, the CDR3 reads TGTGCCAGCAGTTACGGGACAGGGGGGACGGATACGCAGTATTTT. Translation: CASSYGTGGTDTQYF.

The chain couples TRBV25-1 to TRBJ1-4; D is undetermined. V was trimmed by 3 bases and J by 0 bases, leaving 17 bases between them. This CDR3 region has 18 residues. Germline V gene data show CDR1 as MGHDK and CDR2 as SYGVNS. CDR3 DNA: TGTGCCAGCAGTGACCCGACAACAGCGCTTGCAACTAATGAAAAACTGTTTTTT. Protein: CASSDPTTALATNEKLFF.

The J gene is TRBJ2-7, the V gene TRBV7-9, with D unclear. Trimming took 1 base from V and 3 from J, leaving 7 bases between them. Germline V gene data show CDR1 as SEHNR and CDR2 as FQNEAQ (reference sequence). The CDR3 contains 13 residues. The CDR3 loop reads CASSLGISYEQYF. The CDR3 DNA reads TGTGCCAGCAGCTTAGGGATCAGCTACGAGCAGTACTTC. Together with reference TRBV7-9 and TRBJ2-7, the CDR3 gives the full variable domain: DTGVSQNPRHKITKRGQNVTFRCDPISEHNRLYWYRQTLGQGPEFLTYFQNEAQLEKSRLLSDRFSAERPKGSFSTLEIQRTEQGDSAMYLCASSLGISYEQYFGPGTRLTVT.

The chain combines TRBV27 with TRBJ1-2; TRBD1 matches at 11 bases. V dropped 2 bases and J dropped 9; count of bases not matched to a gene: 5. Germline loops: CDR1 MNHEY, CDR2 SMNVEV (reference sequence). This CDR3 has 14 amino acids. The CDR3 DNA sequence: TGTGCCAGCAGTTTAATTGGACAGGGGGCAAGCTACACCTTC. Protein: CASSLIGQGASYTF.

The V call is TRBV6-6, the J call TRBJ1-5, with D possibly being TRBD1 (5 bases). Trimming pared 6 bases from V and 9 bases from J, leaving 21 bases between. The CDR3 has 15 amino acids. The germline CDR1 and CDR2 sequences are MNHNY and SVGAGI (reference sequence). The CDR3 spells CASSSRARLRRPQHF. CDR3 DNA sequence: TGTGCCAGCAGCTCCAGGGCGAGACTGCGGAGGCCCCAGCATTTT.

The gene calls are TRBV5-6 and TRBJ1-1; 8 nucleotides agree with TRBD1. The CDR3 consists of 12 residues. The trim removed 5 bases at V and 8 bases at J, leaving 5 bases unmatched. CDR1 SGHDT and CDR2 YYEEEE come from the germline V gene. The DNA for the CDR3 is TGTGCCAGCAGAACGGACAGGGAGGAAGCTTTCTTT. Protein product: CASRTDREEAFF.